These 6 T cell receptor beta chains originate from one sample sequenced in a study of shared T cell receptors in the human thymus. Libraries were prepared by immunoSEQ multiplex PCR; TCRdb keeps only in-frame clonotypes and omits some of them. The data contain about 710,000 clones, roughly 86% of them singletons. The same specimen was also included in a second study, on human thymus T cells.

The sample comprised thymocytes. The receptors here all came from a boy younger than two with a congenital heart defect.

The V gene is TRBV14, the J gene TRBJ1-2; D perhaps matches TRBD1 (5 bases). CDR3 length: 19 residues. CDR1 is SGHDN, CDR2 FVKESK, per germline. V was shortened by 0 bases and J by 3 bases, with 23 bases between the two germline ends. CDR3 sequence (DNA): TGTGCCAGCAGCCAAGATCTTAGGGGAAATATCGCTAAGGACTATGGCTACACCTTC. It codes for CASSQDLRGNIAKDYGYTF.

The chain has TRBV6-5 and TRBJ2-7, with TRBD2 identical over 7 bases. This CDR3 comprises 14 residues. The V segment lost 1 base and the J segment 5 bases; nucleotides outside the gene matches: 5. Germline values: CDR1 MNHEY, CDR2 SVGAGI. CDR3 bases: TGTGCCAGCAGTTACTTGGTGGGGAGGGACGAGCAGTACTTC. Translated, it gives CASSYLVGRDEQYF.

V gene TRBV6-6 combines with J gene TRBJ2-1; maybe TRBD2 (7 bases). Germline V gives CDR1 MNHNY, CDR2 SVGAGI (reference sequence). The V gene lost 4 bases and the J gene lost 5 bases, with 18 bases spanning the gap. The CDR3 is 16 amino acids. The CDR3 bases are TGTGCCAGCAGTTCGGCGGTGAGGGGGGGAAACAATGAGCAGTTCTTC. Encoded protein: CASSSAVRGGNNEQFF.

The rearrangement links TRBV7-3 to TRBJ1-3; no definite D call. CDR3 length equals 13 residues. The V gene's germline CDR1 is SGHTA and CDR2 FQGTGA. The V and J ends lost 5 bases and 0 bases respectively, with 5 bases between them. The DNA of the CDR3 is TGTGCCAGCAGCCCAAACTCTGGAAACACCATATATTTT. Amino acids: CASSPNSGNTIYF.

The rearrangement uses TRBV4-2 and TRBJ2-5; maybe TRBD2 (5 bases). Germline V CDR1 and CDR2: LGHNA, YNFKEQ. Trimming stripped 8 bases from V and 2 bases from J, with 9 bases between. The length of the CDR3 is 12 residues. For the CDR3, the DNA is TGTGCCAGCGGAGGAGAGCAAGAGACCCAGTACTTC. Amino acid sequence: CASGGEQETQYF.

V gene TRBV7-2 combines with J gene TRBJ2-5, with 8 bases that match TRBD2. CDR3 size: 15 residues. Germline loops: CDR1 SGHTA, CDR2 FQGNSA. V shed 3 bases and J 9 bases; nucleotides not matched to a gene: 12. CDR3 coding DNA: TGTGCCAGCAGCTTGCGCGGGGGGCCCTTTGGGTCCCAGTACTTC. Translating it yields CASSLRGGPFGSQYF. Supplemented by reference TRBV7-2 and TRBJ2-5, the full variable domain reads GAGVSQSPSNKVTEKGKDVELRCDPISGHTALYWYRQSLGQGLEFLIYFQGNSAPDKSGLPSDRFSAERTGGSVSTLTIQRTQQEDSAVYLCASSLRGGPFGSQYFGPGTRLLVL.